This paragraph reports one T cell receptor beta chain. Its antigen is not known. This sample is part of a study of T cell responses to AZD1222 COVID-19 vaccine. Per germline, CDR1 MNHEY and CDR2 SVGAGI. Between the trimmed V and J ends, which lost 7 bases and 10 bases, there was a span of 14 bases. This CDR3 is built from 12 residues. Study conclusions and caveats: White British ancestry dominated among donors, who included more females, and clonal diversity was possibly underestimated. Researchers took repertoire samples only after the peak T cell response had come. Spike-specific TCR breadth rose after two AZD1222 doses, and depth rose as well.

The table came from immunoSEQ multiplex PCR; TCRdb's copy has only in-frame clones and leaves some out. There are over 45,000 clones in the sample; 70% to 90% occur only once, and 3.9% lies in the top ten. The TCR originated in an adult in good health. Specimen: peripheral blood, collected on day 0 of AZD1222 vaccination. The chain couples TRBV6-5 to TRBJ2-1; D unclear. The DNA of the CDR3 is TGTGCCAGCATCTCCCGGGTGGGGGAGCAGTTCTTC. This encodes CASISRVGEQFF.